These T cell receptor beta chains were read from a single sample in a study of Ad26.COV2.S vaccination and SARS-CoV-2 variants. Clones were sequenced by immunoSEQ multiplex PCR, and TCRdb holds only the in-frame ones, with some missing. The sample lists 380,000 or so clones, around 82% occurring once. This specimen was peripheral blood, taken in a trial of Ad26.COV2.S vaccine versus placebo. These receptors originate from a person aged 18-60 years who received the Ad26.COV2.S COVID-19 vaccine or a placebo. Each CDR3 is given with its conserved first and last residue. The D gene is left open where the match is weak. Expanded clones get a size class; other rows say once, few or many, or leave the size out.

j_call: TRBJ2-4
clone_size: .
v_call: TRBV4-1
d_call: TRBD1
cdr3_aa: CASSQTGTAKNIQYF
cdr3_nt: TGCGCCAGCAGCCAGACAGGGACAGCCAAAAACATTCAGTACTTC

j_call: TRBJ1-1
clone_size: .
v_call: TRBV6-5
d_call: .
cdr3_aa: CASTPMSGRTEAFF
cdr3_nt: TGTGCCAGCACCCCGATGAGCGGGCGAACTGAAGCTTTCTTT

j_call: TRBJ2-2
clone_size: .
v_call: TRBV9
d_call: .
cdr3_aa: CASSPRGLNTGELFF
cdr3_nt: TGTGCCAGCAGCCCGCGGGGGCTCAACACCGGGGAGCTGTTTTTT

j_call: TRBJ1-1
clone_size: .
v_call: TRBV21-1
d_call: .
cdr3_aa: CASSARAGTEAFF
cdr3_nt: TGTGCCAGCAGCGCCAGGGCGGGCACTGAAGCTTTCTTT

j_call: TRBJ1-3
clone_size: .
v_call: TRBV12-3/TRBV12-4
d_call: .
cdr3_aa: CASSYRNTIYF
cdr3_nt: TGTGCCAGCAGTTATAGAAACACCATATATTTT

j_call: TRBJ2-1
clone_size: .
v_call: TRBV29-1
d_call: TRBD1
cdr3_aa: CSVNRQGMRYEQFF
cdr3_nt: TGCAGCGTTAATAGACAGGGGATGAGATATGAGCAGTTCTTC

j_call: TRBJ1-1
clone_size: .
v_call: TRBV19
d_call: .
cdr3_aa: CASSFGQPYEAFF
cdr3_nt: TGTGCCAGTAGTTTTGGACAGCCCTATGAAGCTTTCTTT

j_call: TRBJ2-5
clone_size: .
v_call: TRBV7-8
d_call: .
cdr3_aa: CASGQGRFQETQYF
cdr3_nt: TGTGCCAGCGGCCAGGGCCGATTTCAAGAGACCCAGTACTTC

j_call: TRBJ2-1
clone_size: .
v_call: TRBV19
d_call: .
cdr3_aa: CASSARTRGDYYNEQFF
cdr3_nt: TGTGCCAGTAGTGCCAGAACCAGGGGCGACTATTACAATGAGCAGTTCTTC

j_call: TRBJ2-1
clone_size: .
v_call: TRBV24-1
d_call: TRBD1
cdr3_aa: CATSDDRETFF
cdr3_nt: TGTGCCACCAGCGACGACAGGGAAACGTTCTTC

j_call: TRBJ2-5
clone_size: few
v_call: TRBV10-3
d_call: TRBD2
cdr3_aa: CAASGGETQYF
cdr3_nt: TGTGCCGCCAGCGGGGGAGAGACCCAGTACTTC

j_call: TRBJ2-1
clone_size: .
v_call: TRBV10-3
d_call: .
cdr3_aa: CAGARGPSSYNEQFF
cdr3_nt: TGTGCCGGGGCTCGGGGGCCGAGCTCCTACAATGAGCAGTTCTTC

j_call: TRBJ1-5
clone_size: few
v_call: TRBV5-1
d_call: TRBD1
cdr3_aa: CASSPGQGNQPQHF
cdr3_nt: TGCGCCAGCAGCCCCGGACAGGGCAATCAGCCCCAGCATTTT

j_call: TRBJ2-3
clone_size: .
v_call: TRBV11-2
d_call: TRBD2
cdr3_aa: CASRRGLAGINTQYF
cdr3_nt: TGTGCCAGCAGACGGGGACTAGCGGGGATAAATACGCAGTATTTT

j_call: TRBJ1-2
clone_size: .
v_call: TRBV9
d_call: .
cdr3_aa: CASSAQTAANYGYTF
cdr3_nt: TGTGCCAGCAGCGCCCAGACAGCAGCTAACTATGGCTACACCTTC

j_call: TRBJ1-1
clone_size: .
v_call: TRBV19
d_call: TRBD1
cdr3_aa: CASSRQGTGVNTEAFF
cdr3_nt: TGTGCCAGTAGTAGACAGGGGACAGGGGTGAACACTGAAGCTTTCTTT

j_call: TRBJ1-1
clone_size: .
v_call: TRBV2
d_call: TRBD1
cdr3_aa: CASSEAHGTALMNTEAFF
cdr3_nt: TGTGCCAGCAGTGAAGCGCACGGGACAGCCCTGATGAACACTGAAGCTTTCTTT

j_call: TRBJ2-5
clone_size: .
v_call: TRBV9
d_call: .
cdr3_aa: CASSAREETQYF
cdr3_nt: TGTGCCAGCAGCGCGAGGGAAGAGACCCAGTACTTC

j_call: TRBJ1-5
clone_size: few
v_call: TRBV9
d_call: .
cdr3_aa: CASSAPGGNQPQHF
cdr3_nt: TGTGCCAGCAGCGCGCCGGGGGGCAATCAGCCCCAGCATTTT

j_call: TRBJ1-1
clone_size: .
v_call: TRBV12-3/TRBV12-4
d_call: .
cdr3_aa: CAKQLGGGTEAFF
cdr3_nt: TGTGCCAAGCAACTCGGCGGGGGCACTGAAGCTTTCTTT

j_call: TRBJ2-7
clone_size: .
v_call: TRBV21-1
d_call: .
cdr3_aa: CASSTYTGSYEQYF
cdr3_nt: TGTGCCAGCAGCACTTACACAGGGTCCTACGAGCAGTACTTC

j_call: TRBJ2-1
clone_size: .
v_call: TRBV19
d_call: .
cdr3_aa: CASSISGYNEQFF
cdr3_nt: TGTGCCAGTAGTATTAGCGGTTACAATGAGCAGTTCTTC

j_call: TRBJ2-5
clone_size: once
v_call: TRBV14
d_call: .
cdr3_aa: CASSQDGTRETQYF
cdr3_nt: TGTGCCAGCAGCCAAGATGGGACTCGAGAGACCCAGTACTTC

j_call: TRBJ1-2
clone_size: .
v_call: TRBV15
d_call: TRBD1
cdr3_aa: CATSRGPRDSRLRNYGYTF
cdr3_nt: TGTGCCACCAGCAGAGGTCCACGGGACAGCAGGCTTCGTAACTATGGCTACACCTTC

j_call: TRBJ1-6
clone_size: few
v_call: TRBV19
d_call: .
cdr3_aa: CASSIGVALHF
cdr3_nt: TGTGCCAGTAGTATTGGGGTGGCCCTCCACTTT

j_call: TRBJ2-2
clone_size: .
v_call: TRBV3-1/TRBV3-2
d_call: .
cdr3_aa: CASSQNGRTGELFF
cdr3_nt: TGTGCCAGCAGCCAAAACGGAAGGACCGGGGAGCTGTTTTTT

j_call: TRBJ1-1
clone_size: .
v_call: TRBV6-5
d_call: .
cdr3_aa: CASSYRQNTEAFF
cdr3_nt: TGTGCCAGCAGTTACCGGCAGAACACTGAAGCTTTCTTT

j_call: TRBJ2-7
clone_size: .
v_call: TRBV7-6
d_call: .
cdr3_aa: CASSLTGNEQYF
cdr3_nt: TGTGCCAGCAGCTTAACAGGGAACGAGCAGTACTTC

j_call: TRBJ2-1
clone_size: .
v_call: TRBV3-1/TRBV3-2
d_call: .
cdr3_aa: CASSQDRIHNEQFF
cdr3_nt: TGTGCCAGCAGCCAAGATAGAATACACAATGAGCAGTTCTTC

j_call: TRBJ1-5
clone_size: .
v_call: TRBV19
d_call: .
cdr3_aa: CASSRTGFNQPQHF
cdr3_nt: TGTGCCAGTAGTAGAACAGGGTTCAATCAGCCCCAGCATTTT

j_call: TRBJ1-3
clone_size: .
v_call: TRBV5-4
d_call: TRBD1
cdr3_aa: CASSDYPQGAIYF
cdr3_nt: TGTGCCAGCAGCGATTACCCCCAGGGGGCCATATATTTT

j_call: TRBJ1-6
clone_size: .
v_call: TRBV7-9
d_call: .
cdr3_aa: CASSPDGNSPLHF
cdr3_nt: TGTGCCAGCAGCCCGGACGGAAATTCACCCCTCCACTTT

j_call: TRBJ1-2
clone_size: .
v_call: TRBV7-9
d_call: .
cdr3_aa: CASSPSPGGSLKGYTF
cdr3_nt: TGTGCCAGCAGCCCCTCGCCGGGGGGCTCCCTAAAGGGCTACACCTTC

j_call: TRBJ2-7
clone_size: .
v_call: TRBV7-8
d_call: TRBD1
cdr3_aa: CASSFREPGQGWHIEQYF
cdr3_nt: TGTGCCAGCAGCTTTAGGGAACCGGGACAGGGGTGGCACATCGAGCAGTACTTC

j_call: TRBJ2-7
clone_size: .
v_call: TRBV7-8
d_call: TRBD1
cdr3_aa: CASSFNRGSEQYF
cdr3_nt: TGTGCCAGCAGCTTCAACAGGGGAAGCGAGCAGTACTTC

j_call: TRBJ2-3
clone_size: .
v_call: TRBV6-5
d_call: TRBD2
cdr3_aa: CASSSSSGPTDTQYF
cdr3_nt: TGTGCCAGCAGTTCTTCTAGCGGGCCCACAGATACGCAGTATTTT

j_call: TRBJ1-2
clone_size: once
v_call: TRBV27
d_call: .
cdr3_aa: CASSLTAVTDGYTF
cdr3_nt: TGTGCCAGCAGTTTAACGGCGGTAACCGATGGCTACACCTTC

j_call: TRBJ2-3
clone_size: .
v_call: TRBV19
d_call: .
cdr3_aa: CASSKTGADTQYF
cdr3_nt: TGTGCCAGTAGTAAAACGGGAGCAGATACGCAGTATTTT

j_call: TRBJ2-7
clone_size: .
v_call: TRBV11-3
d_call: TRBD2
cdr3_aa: CASSLGVPNKRGDPRRVQYF
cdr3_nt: TGTGCCAGCAGCTTAGGGGTACCTAATAAGCGGGGGGACCCGCGGCGTGTGCAGTACTTC

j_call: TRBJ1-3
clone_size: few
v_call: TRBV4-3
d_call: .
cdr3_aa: CASSLGRNTIYF
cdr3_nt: TGCGCCAGCAGTTTGGGGCGGAACACCATATATTTT

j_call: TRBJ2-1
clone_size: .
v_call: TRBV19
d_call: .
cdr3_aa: CASSRSSYNEQFF
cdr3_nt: TGTGCCAGTAGTAGAAGCTCCTACAATGAGCAGTTCTTC

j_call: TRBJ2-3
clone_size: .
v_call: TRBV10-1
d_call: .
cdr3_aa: CASSELIVGGAHRYF
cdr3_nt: TGCGCCAGCAGTGAGTTGATAGTTGGGGGGGCCCATCGGTATTTT

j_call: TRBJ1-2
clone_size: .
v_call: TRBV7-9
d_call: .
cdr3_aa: CASRLGPYGYTF
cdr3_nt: TGTGCCAGCAGGTTGGGACCCTATGGCTACACCTTC

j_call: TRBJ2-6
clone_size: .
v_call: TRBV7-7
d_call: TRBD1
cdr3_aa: CASSPQTGGRPGANVLTF
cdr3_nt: TGTGCCAGCAGCCCCCAAACAGGGGGAAGACCTGGGGCCAACGTCCTGACTTTC

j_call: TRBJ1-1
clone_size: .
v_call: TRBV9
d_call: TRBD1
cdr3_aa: CASSTGTGMNTEAFF
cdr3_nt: TGTGCCAGCAGCACTGGGACAGGGATGAACACTGAAGCTTTCTTT